The T cell receptor (beta chain) under discussion was sequenced for a study of post-analysis software for immune sequencing data. Study-wide points: Versus controls, multiple sclerosis patients showed significantly lower diversity (normalized Chao1). Comparison of patients with controls showed roughly five TRBV segments more frequent in patients, TRBV5-6, TRBV5-1 and TRBV20-1 among them.

This clonotype has only a few counts. The antigen remains undetermined. The CDR3 totals 12 residues. Looked up from germline, CDR1 is SEHNR and CDR2 is FQNEAQ (reference sequence). The authors incorporated unique molecular identifiers into the TCR beta cDNA libraries. One entry per CDR3 protein, called by TCRdb with MiXCR from the PCR reads. The sample records some 890,000 distinct CDR3 sequences, roughly 58% being singletons. Sequencing was carried out using blood. This receptor was identified in a girl under 18 with multiple sclerosis. The chain links TRBV7-9 to TRBJ2-5, with TRBD1 as a possible D gene (5 bases). The DNA matches TRBJ2-7 better at its end, which makes the J call doubtful. CDR3 coding DNA: TGTGCCAGCAGCTTTACCAGGGACGAGCAGTACTTC. It yields the protein CASSFTRDEQYF.